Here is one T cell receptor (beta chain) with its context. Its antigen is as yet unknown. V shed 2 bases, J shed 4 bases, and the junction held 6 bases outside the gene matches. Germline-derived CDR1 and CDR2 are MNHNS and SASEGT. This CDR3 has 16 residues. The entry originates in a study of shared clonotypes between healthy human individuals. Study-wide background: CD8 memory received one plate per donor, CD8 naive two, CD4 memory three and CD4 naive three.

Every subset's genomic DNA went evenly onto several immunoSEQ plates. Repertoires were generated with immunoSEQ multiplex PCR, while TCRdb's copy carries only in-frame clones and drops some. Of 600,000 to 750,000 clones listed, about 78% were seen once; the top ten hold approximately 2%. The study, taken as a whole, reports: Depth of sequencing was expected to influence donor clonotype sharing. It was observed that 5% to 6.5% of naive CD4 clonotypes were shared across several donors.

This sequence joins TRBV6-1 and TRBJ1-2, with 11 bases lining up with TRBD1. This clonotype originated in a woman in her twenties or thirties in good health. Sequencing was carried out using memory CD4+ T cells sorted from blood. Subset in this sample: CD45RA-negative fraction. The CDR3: CASSEPPDRGLYGYTF. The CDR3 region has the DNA TGTGCCAGCAGTGAACCCCCGGACAGGGGGCTCTATGGCTACACCTTC.